A single sample is the source of the 4 T cell receptor beta chains below, sequenced in a study of cytomegalovirus exposure and HLA in healthy donors. PCR primers comprised 60 Vbeta and 13 Jbeta primers. Clones were sequenced by immunoSEQ multiplex PCR, and TCRdb holds only the in-frame ones, with some missing. The top ten hold about 5% of the sample, which has about 190,000 clones, roughly 77% seen once. Specimen: PBMCs. These receptors were taken from a man younger than 45 in good health and CMV-seropositive.

V usage is TRBV28 and J usage is TRBJ1-5; TRBD1 matches at 7 bases. The junction had 7 bases not matched to a gene; V was cut back by 4 bases and J by 4 bases. There are 15 residues in the CDR3. The germline V gene encodes CDR1 MDHEN and CDR2 SYDVKM. The CDR3 region is CASSSPLTGNQPQHF. In DNA form, the CDR3 reads TGTGCCAGCAGTTCCCCTCTGACAGGGAATCAGCCCCAGCATTTT.

This clone was seen just once. The chain is built from TRBV5-1 and TRBJ1-4; D might be TRBD1 (6 bases). With 5 bases removed from V and 8 bases from J, the gap between germline ends came to 19 bases. The CDR3 has 15 amino acids. Germline CDR1 reads SGHRS; CDR2 reads YFSETQ. The CDR3 coding sequence is TGCGCCAGCAGACGACACACAGGGATCAACGAAAAACTGTTTTTT. Protein product: CASRRHTGINEKLFF.

The chain has TRBV28 and TRBJ1-2, with 9 bases lining up with TRBD1. Per the germline V gene, CDR1 is MDHEN and CDR2 is SYDVKM. The CDR3 extends over 13 amino acids. Unmatched junction bases numbered 3, after V lost 6 bases and J lost 4 bases. The CDR3 protein is CASSPGQGYGYTF. The CDR3 region has the DNA TGTGCCAGCAGCCCGGGACAGGGCTATGGCTACACCTTC.

This sequence joins TRBV5-4 and TRBJ2-5; TRBD2 matches at 10 bases. This CDR3 comprises 15 residues. The junction had 6 bases not matched to a gene; V was cut back by 5 bases and J by 2 bases. Germline CDR1 SGHNT, CDR2 YYREEE (reference sequence). CDR3 amino acids: CASSPLAGVQETQYF. The DNA of the CDR3 is TGTGCCAGCAGTCCGCTAGCGGGAGTGCAAGAGACCCAGTACTTC.